The entry that follows covers one T cell receptor (beta chain) sequence. Its specificity is unknown. Donors sampled were nominally healthy, though unrecorded immune exposures were likely. A multiplex PCR was run with 60 Vbeta primers and 13 Jbeta primers. Methods used by the authors: Counted up in a later analysis, unique TCR beta chains came to some 75 million, with around 9.9 million shared. The method was immunoSEQ multiplex PCR; TCRdb's version includes in-frame clones alone and lacks a portion of them. Clone size and V and J calls were adopted from that table, with D and trimming inferred from the DNA. The sample lists about 190,000 clones, approximately 81% seen once, with less than 4.5% in the top ten. This sample is part of a study of cytomegalovirus exposure and HLA in healthy donors. Points from the study as a whole: A later analysis linked some 17,000 TCR beta sequences to HLA alleles at 0.05 false discovery rate.

The CDR3 has 16 residues. Germline loops: CDR1 SNHLY, CDR2 FYNNEI. Losses at the gene ends were 2 bases for V and 1 base for J; bases not matched to a gene: 6. V gene TRBV2 combines with J gene TRBJ1-1, with TRBD1 matching 8 bases. The material sequenced was PBMCs. The sequence was obtained from a man over 45 in good health and CMV-seronegative. The CDR3 loop reads CASSEIGQGANTEAFF. CDR3 sequence (DNA): TGTGCCAGCAGTGAAATTGGGCAGGGGGCGAACACTGAAGCTTTCTTT.